The 19 T cell receptor beta chains listed next were all sequenced from one sample in a study of metastatic and nonmetastatic thyroid tumors. Patients were all untreated before their thyroid surgery. TCRdb re-clonotyped the PCR reads via MiXCR. Here the sample spans tens of thousands of clones, roughly 15% being singletons. The sample was blood. All receptors come from a male donor with papillary thyroid cancer or a benign thyroid nodule (not recorded which). Some clones in this sample may be carry-over from other donors' samples.

The V gene is TRBV7-9, the J gene TRBJ2-3, with D uncertain. Germline V CDR1 and CDR2: SEHNR, FQNEAQ (reference sequence). The CDR3 is 12 residues long. V gave up 5 bases and J gave up 9 bases, with 12 bases separating them. The CDR3 bases are TGTGCCAGCAGCCCAGTGGCTGTCACGCAGTATTTT. It encodes CASSPVAVTQYF. Full variable domain (remainder filled in from reference TRBV7-9 and TRBJ2-3): DTGVSQNPRHKITKRGQNVTFRCDPISEHNRLYWYRQTLGQGPEFLTYFQNEAQLEKSRLLSDRFSAERPKGSFSTLEIQRTEQGDSAMYLCASSPVAVTQYFGPGTRLTVL.

Many counts were recorded for this clone. This sequence joins TRBV7-6 and TRBJ1-4; 7 nucleotides line up with TRBD1. V was clipped by 5 bases and J by 1 base; unmatched bases: 4. The CDR3 covers 15 residues. Per germline, CDR1 SGHVS and CDR2 FNYEAQ. DNA of the CDR3: TGTGCCAGCAGCCGAACAGGGGTAACTAATGAAAAACTGTTTTTT. Protein: CASSRTGVTNEKLFF.

This clone is a singleton in its sample. One end of the junction is discordant with germline, which a read error may explain. The CDR3 sequence: CASSLVSGTDTQCF. DNA of the CDR3: TGTGCCAGCAGCTTAGTGTCCGGCACAGATACGCAGTGTTTT. The V gene is TRBV7-2, the J gene TRBJ2-3, with D unclear. The CDR3 extends over 14 amino acids. In germline, CDR1 is SGHTA, CDR2 FQGNSA. The variable domain in full, completed from reference TRBV7-2 and TRBJ2-3, reads GAGVSQSPSNKVTEKGKDVELRCDPISGHTALYWYRQSLGQGLEFLIYFQGNSAPDKSGLPSDRFSAERTGGSVSTLTIQRTQQEDSAVYLCASSLVSGTDTQCFGPGTRLTVL.

This clone showed up many times. V is TRBV7-9 and J is TRBJ2-7; D might be TRBD1 (5 bases). This CDR3 has 14 residues. Germline loops: CDR1 SEHNR, CDR2 FQNEAQ (reference sequence). Trimming left V 2 bases short and J 0 bases short, with 8 bases between. This CDR3 reads CASSLSTVSYEQYF. The CDR3 bases are TGTGCCAGCAGCTTATCGACAGTCTCCTACGAGCAGTACTTC. The whole variable domain, remainder taken from reference TRBV7-9 and TRBJ2-7, is DTGVSQNPRHKITKRGQNVTFRCDPISEHNRLYWYRQTLGQGPEFLTYFQNEAQLEKSRLLSDRFSAERPKGSFSTLEIQRTEQGDSAMYLCASSLSTVSYEQYFGPGTRLTVT.

Points on this clone: One junction end does not reproduce the germline sequence, and a read error may be involved. V gene TRBV25-1 combines with J gene TRBJ2-2; perhaps TRBD2 as D (5 bases). This CDR3 is 17 amino acids long. CDR1 MGHDK and CDR2 SYGVNS come from the germline V gene. The CDR3 sequence is CAISVRGEGFGTGELFF. The CDR3, as DNA: TGTGCCATCAGTGTGAGAGGTGAGGGCTTCGGGACCGGGGAGCTGTTTTTT.

Only a few counts were recorded for this clone. This CDR3 reads CASISLHF. The CDR3 DNA is TGTGCCAGCATCTCCCTCCACTTT. The V and J genes are TRBV12-3 or TRBV12-4 and TRBJ1-6, with D hard to call. This CDR3 comprises 8 residues. Trimming stripped 7 bases from V and 14 bases from J, with 3 bases between.

This clone was detected ten times or more. The chain combines TRBV7-2 with TRBJ2-7; 9 nucleotides line up with TRBD2. V gave up 1 base and J gave up 3 bases; unmatched junction bases: 4. The CDR3 has 15 residues. Germline loops: CDR1 SGHTA, CDR2 FQGNSA. The CDR3, as DNA: TGTGCCAGCAGCTTAGTAGCGGGAGAGATCTACGAGCAGTACTTC. The encoded protein is CASSLVAGEIYEQYF.

The table lists this clone with many counts. The chain uses TRBV18 and TRBJ2-5, with 9 bases identical to TRBD2. Looked up from germline, CDR1 is KGHSH and CDR2 is LQKENI. The CDR3 has 16 residues. J was trimmed by 3 bases and V by 6 bases; bases with no gene match: 11. The CDR3 DNA is TGTGCCAGCTCCCGGGAGACTAGCGGAGCCAAAGAGACCCAGTACTTC. Its protein product is CASSRETSGAKETQYF. The full variable domain, completed using reference TRBV18 and TRBJ2-5, is NAGVMQNPRHLVRRRGQEARLRCSPMKGHSHVYWYRQLPEEGLKFMVYLQKENIIDESGMPKERFSAEFPKEGPSILRIQQVVRGDSAAYFCASSRETSGAKETQYFGPGTRLLVL.

In this sample, this clone turned up many times. The chain recombines TRBV2 with TRBJ2-1; D may be TRBD1 or TRBD2 (5 bases each). The germline V gene encodes CDR1 SNHLY and CDR2 FYNNEI. CDR3 length: 14 amino acids. V dropped 6 bases and J dropped 9 bases, with 18 bases sitting between them. CDR3 in DNA: TGTGCCAGCAGCCGTCTTTTGGCAGGGACTGAGCAGTTCTTC. Protein sequence: CASSRLLAGTEQFF. The whole variable domain, remainder taken from reference TRBV2 and TRBJ2-1, is EPEVTQTPSHQVTQMGQEVILRCVPISNHLYFYWYRQILGQKVEFLVSFYNNEISEKSEIFDDQFSVERPDGSNFTLKIRSTKLEDSAMYFCASSRLLAGTEQFFGPGTRLTVL.

This sequence joins TRBV27 and TRBJ2-2; D may be TRBD1 (6 bases). The CDR3 runs 15 residues. V lost 7 bases and J lost 2, with 14 bases in between. In germline, CDR1 is MNHEY, CDR2 SMNVEV (reference sequence). The CDR3 reads CASIIRDINTGELFF. Here the CDR3 DNA reads TGTGCCAGCATCATCCGGGACATAAACACCGGGGAGCTGTTTTTT.

V is TRBV30 and J is TRBJ2-7; D might be TRBD1 (6 bases). The CDR3 runs to 12 residues. The germline V gene encodes CDR1 GTSNPN and CDR2 SVGIG (reference sequence). V was shortened by 7 bases and J by 3 bases, with 13 bases between the two germline ends. Here the CDR3 reads CASQGVRYEQYF. The CDR3 nucleotides read TGTGCCTCACAGGGAGTCCGCTACGAGCAGTACTTC.

Points on this clone: The sample has other DNA sequences that encode this CDR3 too. The V and J genes are TRBV28 and TRBJ2-7; D remains ambiguous. CDR3 length equals 12 residues. Deletions cut 9 bases from V and 7 bases from J, with 16 bases between. Germline V gene lookup returns CDR1 MDHEN and CDR2 SYDVKM. This CDR3 reads CASGPLGREQYF. The CDR3 bases are TGTGCCAGTGGACCCCTTGGGCGTGAGCAGTACTTC.

This clone appeared many times. This chain links TRBV25-1 with TRBJ2-1; D possibly uses TRBD1 or TRBD2 (5 bases each). The CDR3 is made up of 13 amino acids. Trimming left V 2 bases short and J 7 bases short, with 9 bases between. CDR1 and CDR2 (germline): MGHDK, SYGVNS. CDR3 sequence (DNA): TGTGCCAGCAGTGAAACCGAGGGGAATGAGCAGTTCTTC. Its protein is CASSETEGNEQFF.

This clone was found many times. The chain is built from TRBV5-6 and TRBJ2-7, with TRBD1 matching 10 bases. This CDR3 region has 15 residues. Unmatched junction bases numbered 4, after V lost 0 bases and J lost 4 bases. CDR1 SGHDT and CDR2 YYEEEE come from the germline V gene. This chain's CDR3 is CASSLVDRGLYEQYF. The DNA of the CDR3 is TGTGCCAGCAGCTTGGTGGACAGGGGGTTATACGAGCAGTACTTC.

This clone has ten or more counts. The V and J genes are TRBV11-1 and TRBJ2-3; 9 bases agree with TRBD1. This CDR3 is 16 amino acids long. The trim removed 4 bases at V and 0 bases at J, leaving 5 bases unmatched. The V gene's germline CDR1 is SGHAT and CDR2 FQDESV (reference sequence). The CDR3 DNA reads TGTGCCAGCAGCTCACGACAGGGGGGCAGCACAGATACGCAGTATTTT. It codes for CASSSRQGGSTDTQYF. Full variable domain (remainder filled in from reference TRBV11-1 and TRBJ2-3): EAEVAQSPRYKITEKSQAVAFWCDPISGHATLYWYRQILGQGPELLVQFQDESVVDDSQLPKDRFSAERLKGVDSTLKIQPAELGDSAMYLCASSSRQGGSTDTQYFGPGTRLTVL.

This clone is medium-sized within its sample. The chain couples TRBV20-1 to TRBJ1-2, with D perhaps matching TRBD1 (5 bases). Germline V gene sequence: CDR1 DFQATT, CDR2 SNEGSKA (reference sequence). This CDR3 has 17 amino acids. V gave up 0 bases and J gave up 5 bases, with 22 bases separating them. The CDR3 is CSARDPPRQGKRYGYTF. CDR3 nucleotide sequence: TGCAGTGCTAGAGATCCGCCTAGGCAGGGCAAGAGGTATGGCTACACCTTC.

This clone was detected many times. This chain joins TRBV5-6 and TRBJ2-7, with a possible D match to TRBD2 (5 bases). The V gene's germline CDR1 is SGHDT and CDR2 YYEEEE. This CDR3 is built from 15 residues. Trimming pared 0 bases from V and 2 bases from J, leaving 12 bases between. As DNA, the CDR3 is TGTGCCAGCAGCTTGGGGGCTAGCTTTACCTACGAGCAGTACTTC. Its translation: CASSLGASFTYEQYF.

This clone was counted ten times or more. The gene calls are TRBV19 and TRBJ2-1; 10 nucleotides align to TRBD2. Germline V CDR1 and CDR2: LNHDA, SQIVND (reference sequence). The CDR3 has 15 residues. The V and J ends lost 1 base and 8 bases, in that order; junction bases with no gene match: 5. CDR3 in DNA: TGTGCCAGTAGTATAGCTAGCGGGAGTACCCATGAGCAGTTCTTC. Translation gives CASSIASGSTHEQFF.

This clone was recorded a few times. The V call is TRBV6-6, the J call TRBJ2-7; D perhaps matches TRBD2 (6 bases). The CDR3 sequence is 18 residues long. The germline CDR1 and CDR2 sequences are MNHNY and SVGAGI (reference sequence). The V and J ends lost 6 bases and 5 bases respectively, with 29 bases between them. For the CDR3, the DNA is TGTGCCAGCAGCTCCCGGCGGGGATCGGGTATGTTCGTCCACGAGCAGTACTTC. Protein sequence: CASSSRRGSGMFVHEQYF.